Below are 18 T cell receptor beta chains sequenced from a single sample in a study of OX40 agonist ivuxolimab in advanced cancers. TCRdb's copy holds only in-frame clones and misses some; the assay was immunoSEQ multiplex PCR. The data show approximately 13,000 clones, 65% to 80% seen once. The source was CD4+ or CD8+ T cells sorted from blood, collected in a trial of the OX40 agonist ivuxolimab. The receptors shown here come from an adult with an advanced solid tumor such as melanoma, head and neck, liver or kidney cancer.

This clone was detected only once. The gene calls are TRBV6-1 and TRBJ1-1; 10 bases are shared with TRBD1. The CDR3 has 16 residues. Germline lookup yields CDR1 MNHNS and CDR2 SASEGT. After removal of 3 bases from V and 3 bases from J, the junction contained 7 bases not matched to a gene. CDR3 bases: TGTGCCAGCAGTGATACCGGGACAGGGGATTACACTGAAGCTTTCTTT. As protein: CASSDTGTGDYTEAFF.

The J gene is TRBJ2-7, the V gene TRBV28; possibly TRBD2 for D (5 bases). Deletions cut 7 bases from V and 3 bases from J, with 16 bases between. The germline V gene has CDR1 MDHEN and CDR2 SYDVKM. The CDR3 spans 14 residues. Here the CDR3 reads CASTDYRVDYEQYF. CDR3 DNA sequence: TGTGCCAGCACCGACTACCGGGTTGACTACGAGCAGTACTTC.

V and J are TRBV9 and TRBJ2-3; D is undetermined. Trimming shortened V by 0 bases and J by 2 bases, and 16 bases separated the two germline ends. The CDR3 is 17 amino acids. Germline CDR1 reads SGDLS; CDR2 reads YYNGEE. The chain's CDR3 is CASSVGANEAFTDTQYF. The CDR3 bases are TGTGCCAGCAGCGTAGGAGCGAACGAGGCCTTCACAGATACGCAGTATTTT.

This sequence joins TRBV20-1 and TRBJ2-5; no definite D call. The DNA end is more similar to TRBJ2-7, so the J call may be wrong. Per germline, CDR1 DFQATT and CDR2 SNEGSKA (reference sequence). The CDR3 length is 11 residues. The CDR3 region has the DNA TGCAGTGCTAGGCTAGTCTACGAGCAGTACTTC. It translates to CSARLVYEQYF.

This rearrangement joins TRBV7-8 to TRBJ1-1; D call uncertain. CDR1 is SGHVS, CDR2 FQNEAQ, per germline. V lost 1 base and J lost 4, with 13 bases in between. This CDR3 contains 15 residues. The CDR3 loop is CASSLVLVSGTEAFF. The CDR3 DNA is TGTGCCAGCAGCTTAGTTTTGGTATCGGGCACTGAAGCTTTCTTT.

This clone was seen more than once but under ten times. CDR3 protein: CASSLLNQPQHF. CDR3 DNA sequence: TGTGCCAGCAGTTTACTCAATCAGCCCCAGCATTTT. The J gene is TRBJ1-5, the V gene TRBV27; D unresolved. This CDR3 has 12 residues. Germline CDR1 and CDR2: MNHEY and SMNVEV (reference sequence). V was shortened by 2 bases and J by 3 bases, with 2 bases between the two germline ends.

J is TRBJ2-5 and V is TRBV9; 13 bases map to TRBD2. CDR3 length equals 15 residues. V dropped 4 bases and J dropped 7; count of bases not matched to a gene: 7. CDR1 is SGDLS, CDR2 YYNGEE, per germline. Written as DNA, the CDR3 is TGTGCCAGCAGCCCTTGGACTAGCGGGAGTGGGACCCAGTACTTC. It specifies CASSPWTSGSGTQYF.

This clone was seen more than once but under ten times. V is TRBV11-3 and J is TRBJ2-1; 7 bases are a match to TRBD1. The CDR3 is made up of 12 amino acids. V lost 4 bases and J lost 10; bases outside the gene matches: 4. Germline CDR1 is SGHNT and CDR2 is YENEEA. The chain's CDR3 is CASSYLTGEQFF. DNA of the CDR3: TGTGCCAGCAGCTATTTGACAGGGGAGCAGTTCTTC. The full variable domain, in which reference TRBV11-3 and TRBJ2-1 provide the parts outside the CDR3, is EAGVVQSPRYKIIEKKQPVAFWCNPISGHNTLYWYLQNLGQGPELLIRYENEEAVDDSQLPKDRFSAERLKGVDSTLKIQPAELGDSAVYLCASSYLTGEQFFGPGTRLTVL.

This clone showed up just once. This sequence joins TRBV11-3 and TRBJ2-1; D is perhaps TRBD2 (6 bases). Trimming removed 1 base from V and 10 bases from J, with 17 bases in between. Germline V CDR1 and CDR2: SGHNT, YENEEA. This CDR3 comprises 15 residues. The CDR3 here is CASSLAGGNWGEQFF. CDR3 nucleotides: TGTGCCAGCAGCTTAGCCGGCGGGAATTGGGGCGAGCAGTTCTTC.

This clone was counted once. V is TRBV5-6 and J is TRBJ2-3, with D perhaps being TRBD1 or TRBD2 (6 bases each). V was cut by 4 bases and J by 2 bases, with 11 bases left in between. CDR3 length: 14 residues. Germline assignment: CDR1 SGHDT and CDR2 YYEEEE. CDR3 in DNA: TGTGCCAGCAGCCTAGGGGGGAACACAGATACGCAGTATTTT. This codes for CASSLGGNTDTQYF.

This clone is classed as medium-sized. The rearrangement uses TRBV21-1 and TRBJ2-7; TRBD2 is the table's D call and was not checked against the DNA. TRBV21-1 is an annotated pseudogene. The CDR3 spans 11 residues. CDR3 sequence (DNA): TGTGCCAGCAGGTCTGAGAGACTAGAGTACTTC. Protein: CASRSERLEYF.

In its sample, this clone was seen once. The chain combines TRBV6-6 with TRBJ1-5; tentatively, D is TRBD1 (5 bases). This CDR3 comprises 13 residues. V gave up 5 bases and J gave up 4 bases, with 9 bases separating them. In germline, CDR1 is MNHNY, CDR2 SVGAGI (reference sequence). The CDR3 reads CASSAGGNQPQHF. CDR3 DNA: TGTGCCAGCAGTGCGGGGGGGAATCAGCCCCAGCATTTT.

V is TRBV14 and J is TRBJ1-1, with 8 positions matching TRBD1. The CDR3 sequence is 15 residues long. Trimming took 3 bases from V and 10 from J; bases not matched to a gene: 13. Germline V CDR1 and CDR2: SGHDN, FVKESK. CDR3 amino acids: CASSHRTGLPPGAFF. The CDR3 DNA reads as TGTGCCAGCAGCCACCGGACAGGGCTCCCACCTGGAGCTTTCTTT.

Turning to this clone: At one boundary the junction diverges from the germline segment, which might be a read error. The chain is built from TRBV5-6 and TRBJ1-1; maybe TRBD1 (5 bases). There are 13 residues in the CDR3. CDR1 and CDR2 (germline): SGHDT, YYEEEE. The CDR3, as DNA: TGCGCCAGCAGCCAAGACAGGAACACTGAAGCTTTCTTT. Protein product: CASSQDRNTEAFF.

The CDR3 DNA reads as TGTGCTAGTGGTGGGGCTAGCGGGAGGGCCAATGAGCAGTTCTTC. It encodes CASGGASGRANEQFF. The J gene is TRBJ2-1, the V gene TRBV12-5; 12 bases align to TRBD2. CDR1 is LGHNT, CDR2 FRNRAP, per germline. V lost 5 bases, J lost 6 bases, and 5 bases stayed unmatched. The CDR3 extends over 15 amino acids. Combining the CDR3 with reference TRBV12-5 and TRBJ2-1 gives the whole variable domain DARVTQTPRHKVTEMGQEVTMRCQPILGHNTVFWYRQTMMQGLELLAYFRNRAPLDDSGMPKDRFSAEMPDATLATLKIQPSEPRDSAVYFCASGGASGRANEQFFGPGTRLTVL.

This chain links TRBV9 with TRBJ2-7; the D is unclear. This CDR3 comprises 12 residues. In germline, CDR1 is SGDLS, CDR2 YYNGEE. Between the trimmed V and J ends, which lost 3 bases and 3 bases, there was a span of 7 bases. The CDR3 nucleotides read TGTGCCAGCAGCGGGGAAGGCTACGAGCAGTACTTC. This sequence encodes CASSGEGYEQYF.

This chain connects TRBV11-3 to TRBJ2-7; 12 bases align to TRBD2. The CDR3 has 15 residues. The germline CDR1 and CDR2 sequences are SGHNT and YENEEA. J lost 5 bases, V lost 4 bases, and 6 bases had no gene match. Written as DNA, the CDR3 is TGTGCCAGCAGCTCTAGGACTAGCGGGATGGACGAGCAGTACTTC. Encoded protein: CASSSRTSGMDEQYF. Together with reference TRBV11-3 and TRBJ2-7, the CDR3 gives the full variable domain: EAGVVQSPRYKIIEKKQPVAFWCNPISGHNTLYWYLQNLGQGPELLIRYENEEAVDDSQLPKDRFSAERLKGVDSTLKIQPAELGDSAVYLCASSSRTSGMDEQYFGPGTRLTVT.

The CDR3 loop is CASSSLGGSGQPQHF. The CDR3, as DNA: TGTGCCAGCAGCTCCCTAGGGGGAAGTGGACAGCCCCAGCATTTT. The chain employs TRBV7-6 and TRBJ1-5; tentatively, D is TRBD1 (6 bases). Trimming removed 4 bases from V and 7 bases from J, with 17 bases in between. CDR1 and CDR2 from the germline V gene are SGHVS and FNYEAQ. The CDR3 covers 15 residues.